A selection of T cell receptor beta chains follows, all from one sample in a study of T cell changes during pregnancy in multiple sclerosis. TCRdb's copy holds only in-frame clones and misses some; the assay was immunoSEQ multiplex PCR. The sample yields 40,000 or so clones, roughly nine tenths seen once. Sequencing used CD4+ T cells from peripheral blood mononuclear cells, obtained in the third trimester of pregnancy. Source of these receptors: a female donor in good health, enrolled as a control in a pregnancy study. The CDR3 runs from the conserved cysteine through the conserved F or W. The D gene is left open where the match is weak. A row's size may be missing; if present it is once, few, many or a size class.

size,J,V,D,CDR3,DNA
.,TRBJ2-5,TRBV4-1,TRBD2,CASSQDRTSGGAGGTQYF,TGCGCCAGCAGCCAAGATAGGACTAGCGGGGGGGCTGGAGGGACCCAGTACTTC
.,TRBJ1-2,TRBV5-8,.,CASSRGSPGIYGYTF,TGTGCCAGCAGCCGCGGGTCTCCCGGGATCTATGGCTACACCTTC
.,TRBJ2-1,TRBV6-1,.,CASSEFRTTYNEQFF,TGTGCCAGCAGTGAATTCCGGACTACCTACAATGAGCAGTTCTTC
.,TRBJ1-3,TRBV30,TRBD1,CAWTEDRGGYTIYF,TGTGCCTGGACGGAGGACAGGGGAGGATACACCATATATTTT
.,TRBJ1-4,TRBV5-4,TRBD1,CASSLQGANEKLFF,TGTGCCAGCAGCTTGCAGGGGGCTAATGAAAAACTGTTTTTT
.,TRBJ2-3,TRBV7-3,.,CASSLWASGVRGDTQYF,TGTGCCAGCAGCTTATGGGCCTCGGGAGTGCGAGGAGATACGCAGTATTTT
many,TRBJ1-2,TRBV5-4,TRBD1,CASSTIGTGLSGTF,TGTGCCAGCAGCACGATCGGGACAGGACTATCTGGCACCTTC
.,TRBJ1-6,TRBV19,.,CASSIGASSYNSPLHF,TGTGCCAGTAGTATAGGGGCGAGCTCCTATAATTCACCCCTCCACTTT
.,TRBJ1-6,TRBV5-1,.,CASSLADRMGNSPLHF,TGCGCCAGCAGCTTGGCCGACAGGATGGGCAATTCACCCCTCCACTTT
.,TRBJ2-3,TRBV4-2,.,CASSQDRLAGLTDTQYF,TGTGCCAGCAGCCAAGATCGGTTGGCGGGGCTCACAGATACGCAGTATTTT
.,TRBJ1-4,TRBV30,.,CALDRAQGLGEKLFF,TGTGCCCTCGACAGAGCACAGGGCCTGGGGGAAAAACTGTTTTTT
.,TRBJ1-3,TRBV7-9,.,CASSIVGTGNTIYF,TGTGCCAGCAGCATAGTGGGGACAGGAAACACCATATATTTT
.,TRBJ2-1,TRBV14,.,CASSPPPRGGSRDNEQFF,TGTGCCAGCAGCCCGCCCCCGCGAGGCGGATCTCGGGACAATGAGCAGTTCTTC
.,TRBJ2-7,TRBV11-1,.,CASSLVGGHNYEQYF,TGTGCCAGCAGCTTAGTTGGGGGCCATAACTACGAGCAGTACTTC
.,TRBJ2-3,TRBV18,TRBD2,CASSPWSGTTDTQYF,TGTGCCAGCTCACCGTGGAGCGGGACGACAGATACGCAGTATTTT
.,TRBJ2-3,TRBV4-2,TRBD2,CASSQELPSGGTDTQYF,TGTGCCAGCAGCCAAGAATTGCCTAGCGGGGGGACAGATACGCAGTATTTT
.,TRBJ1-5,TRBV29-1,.,CSVGGFNQPQHF,TGCAGCGTTGGGGGCTTCAATCAGCCCCAGCATTTT
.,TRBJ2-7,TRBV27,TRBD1,CASRPTGSPYEQYF,TGTGCCAGCAGGCCGACAGGGTCTCCATACGAGCAGTACTTC